The TCR beta chain under discussion was sequenced for a study of blood T cell repertoires in COVID-19. Sequenced by immunoSEQ multiplex PCR; TCRdb stores in-frame clones only, minus some. The sample includes approximately 69,000 clones, 70% to 85% of them seen just once. This clone was counted once. Between the trimmed V and J ends, which lost 1 base and 5 bases, there was a span of 7 bases. The germline V gene has CDR1 LNHDA and CDR2 SQIVND (reference sequence). The CDR3 length is 13 residues. The sample consisted of peripheral blood. The receptor's source is a woman aged 55-70 years with acute or convalescent COVID-19. V is TRBV19 and J is TRBJ2-3, with D perhaps TRBD1 (6 bases). The CDR3 coding sequence is TGTGCCAGTAGTATAGCCAGGGGAGATACGCAGTATTTT. Its translation: CASSIARGDTQYF.